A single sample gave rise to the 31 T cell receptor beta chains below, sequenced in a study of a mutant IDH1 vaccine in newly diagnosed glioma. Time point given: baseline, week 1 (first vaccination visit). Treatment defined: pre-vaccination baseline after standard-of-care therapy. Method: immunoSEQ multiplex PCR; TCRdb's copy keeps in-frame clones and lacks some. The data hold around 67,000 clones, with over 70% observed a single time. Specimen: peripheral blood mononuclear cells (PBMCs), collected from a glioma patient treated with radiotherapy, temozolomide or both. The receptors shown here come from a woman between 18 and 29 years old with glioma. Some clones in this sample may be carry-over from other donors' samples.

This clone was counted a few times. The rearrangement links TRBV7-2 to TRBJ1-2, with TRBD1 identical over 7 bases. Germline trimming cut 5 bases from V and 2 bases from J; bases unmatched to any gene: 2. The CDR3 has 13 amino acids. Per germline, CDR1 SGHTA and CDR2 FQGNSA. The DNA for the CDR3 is TGTGCCAGCAGCCCGGACAGGAACTATGGCTACACCTTC. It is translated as CASSPDRNYGYTF.

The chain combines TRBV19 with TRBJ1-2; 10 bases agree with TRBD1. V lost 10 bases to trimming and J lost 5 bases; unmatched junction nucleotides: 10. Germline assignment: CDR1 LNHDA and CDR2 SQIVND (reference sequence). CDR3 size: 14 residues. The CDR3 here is CATNMGQGWYGYTF. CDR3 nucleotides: TGTGCCACTAACATGGGACAGGGGTGGTATGGCTACACCTTC.

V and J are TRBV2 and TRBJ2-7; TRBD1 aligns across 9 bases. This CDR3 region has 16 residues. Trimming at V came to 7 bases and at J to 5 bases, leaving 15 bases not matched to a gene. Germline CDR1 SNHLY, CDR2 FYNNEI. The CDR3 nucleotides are TGTGCCAGCAATAGACCGACCGGGACAGGGTACCACGAGCAGTACTTC. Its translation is CASNRPTGTGYHEQYF.

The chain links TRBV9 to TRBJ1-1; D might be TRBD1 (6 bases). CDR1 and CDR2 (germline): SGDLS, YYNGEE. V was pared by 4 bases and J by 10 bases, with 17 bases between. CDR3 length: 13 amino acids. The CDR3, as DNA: TGTGCCAGCAGCTCTCAAGGGGCAGGGGTAGCTTTCTTT. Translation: CASSSQGAGVAFF. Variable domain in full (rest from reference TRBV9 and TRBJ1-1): DSGVTQTPKHLITATGQRVTLRCSPRSGDLSVYWYQQSLDQGLQFLIQYYNGEERAKGNILERFSAQQFPDLHSELNLSSLELGDSALYFCASSSQGAGVAFFGQGTRLTVV.

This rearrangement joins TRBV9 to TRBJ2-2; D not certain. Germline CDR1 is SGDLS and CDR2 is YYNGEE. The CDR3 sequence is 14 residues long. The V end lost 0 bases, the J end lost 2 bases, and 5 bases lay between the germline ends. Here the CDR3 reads CASSVGVNTGELFF. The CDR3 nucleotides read TGTGCCAGCAGCGTAGGGGTTAACACCGGGGAGCTGTTTTTT.

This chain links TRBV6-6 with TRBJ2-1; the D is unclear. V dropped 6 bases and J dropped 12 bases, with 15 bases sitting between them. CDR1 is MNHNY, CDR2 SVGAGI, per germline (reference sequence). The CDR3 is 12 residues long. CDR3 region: CASRPRLLRQFF. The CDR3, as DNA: TGTGCCAGCAGACCCCGACTGCTAAGGCAGTTCTTC.

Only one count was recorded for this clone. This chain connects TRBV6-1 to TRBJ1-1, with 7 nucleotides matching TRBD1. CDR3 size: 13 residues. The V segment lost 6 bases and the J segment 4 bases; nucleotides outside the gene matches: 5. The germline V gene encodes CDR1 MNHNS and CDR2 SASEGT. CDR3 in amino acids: CASSASGGTEAFF. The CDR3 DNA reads TGTGCCAGCAGCGCTTCAGGGGGCACTGAAGCTTTCTTT.

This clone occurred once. The CDR3 DNA reads as TGTGCCAGCATATTGTTCAGGGGGCCTAATTCACCCCTCCACTTT. Protein product: CASILFRGPNSPLHF. The chain employs TRBV2 and TRBJ1-6, with 8 nucleotides matching TRBD1. V was clipped by 7 bases and J by 6 bases; unmatched bases: 8. CDR1 and CDR2 from the germline V gene are SNHLY and FYNNEI. The CDR3 runs 15 residues.

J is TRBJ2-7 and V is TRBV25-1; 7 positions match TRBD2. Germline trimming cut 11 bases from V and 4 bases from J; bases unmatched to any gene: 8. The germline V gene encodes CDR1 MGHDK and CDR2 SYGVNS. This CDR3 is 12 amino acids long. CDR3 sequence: CAGTTTPYEQYF. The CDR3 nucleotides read TGTGCCGGGACTACCACCCCTTACGAGCAGTACTTC.

The CDR3 bases are TGTGCCAGCAGCTCGGGACTAGCGGGGAACACAGATACGCAGTATTTT. Its protein is CASSSGLAGNTDTQYF. The chain combines TRBV5-8 with TRBJ2-3; 13 bases are shared with TRBD2. With V trimmed by 3 bases and J by 2 bases, 3 bases remained unmatched. The germline gives CDR1 SGHTS, CDR2 YDEGEE. CDR3 length equals 16 residues.

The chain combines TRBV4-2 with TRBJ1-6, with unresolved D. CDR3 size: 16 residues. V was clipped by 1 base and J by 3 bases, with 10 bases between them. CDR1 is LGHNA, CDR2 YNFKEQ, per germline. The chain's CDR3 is CASSQAAQSYNSPLHF. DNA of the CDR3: TGTGCCAGCAGCCAAGCAGCGCAGAGCTATAATTCACCCCTCCACTTT.

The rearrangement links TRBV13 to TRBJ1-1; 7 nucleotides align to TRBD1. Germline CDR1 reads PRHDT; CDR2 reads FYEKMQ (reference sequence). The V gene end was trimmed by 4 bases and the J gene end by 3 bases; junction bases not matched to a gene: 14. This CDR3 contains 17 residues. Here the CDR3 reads CASSSLFRGGRDTEAFF. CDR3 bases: TGTGCCAGCAGCTCCCTGTTTAGAGGGGGCCGGGACACTGAAGCTTTCTTT.

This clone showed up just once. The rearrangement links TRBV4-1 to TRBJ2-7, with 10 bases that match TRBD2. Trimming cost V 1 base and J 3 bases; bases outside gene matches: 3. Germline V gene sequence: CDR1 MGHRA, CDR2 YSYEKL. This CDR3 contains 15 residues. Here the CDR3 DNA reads TGCGCCAGCAGCCAAGCACTAGCGGGGCTCTACGAGCAGTACTTC. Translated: CASSQALAGLYEQYF.

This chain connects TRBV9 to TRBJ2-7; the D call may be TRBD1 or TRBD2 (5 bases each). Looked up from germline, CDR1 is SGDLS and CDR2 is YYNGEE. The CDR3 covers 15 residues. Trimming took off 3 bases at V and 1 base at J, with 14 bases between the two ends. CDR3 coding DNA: TGTGCCAGCAGCGCCTTCCGGGACGGATCCTACGAGCAGTACTTC. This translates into CASSAFRDGSYEQYF.

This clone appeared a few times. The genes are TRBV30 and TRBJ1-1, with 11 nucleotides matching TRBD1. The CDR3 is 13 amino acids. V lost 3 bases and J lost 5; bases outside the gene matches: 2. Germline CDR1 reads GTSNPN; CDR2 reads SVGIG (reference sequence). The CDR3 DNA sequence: TGTGCCTGGAGCGGACAGGGGGCTACTGAAGCTTTCTTT. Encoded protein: CAWSGQGATEAFF.

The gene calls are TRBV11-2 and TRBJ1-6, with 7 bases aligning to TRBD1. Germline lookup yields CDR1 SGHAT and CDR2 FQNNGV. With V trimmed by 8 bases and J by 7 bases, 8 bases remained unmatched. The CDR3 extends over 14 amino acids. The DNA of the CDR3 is TGTGCCAGCGCTACAGGGGTTGACAATTCACCCCTCCACTTT. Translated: CASATGVDNSPLHF.

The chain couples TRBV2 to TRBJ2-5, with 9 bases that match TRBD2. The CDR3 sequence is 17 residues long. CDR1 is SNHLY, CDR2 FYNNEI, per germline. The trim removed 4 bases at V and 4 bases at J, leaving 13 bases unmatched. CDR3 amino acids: CASSARWLAGSGETQYF. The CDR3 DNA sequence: TGTGCCAGCAGTGCCCGGTGGCTAGCGGGGTCGGGAGAGACCCAGTACTTC.

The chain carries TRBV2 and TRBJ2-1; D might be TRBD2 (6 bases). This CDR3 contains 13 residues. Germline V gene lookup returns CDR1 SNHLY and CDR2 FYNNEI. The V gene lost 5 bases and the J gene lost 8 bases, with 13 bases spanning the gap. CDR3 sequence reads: CASSRLAWDEQFF. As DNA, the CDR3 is TGTGCCAGCAGTAGGCTAGCGTGGGATGAGCAGTTCTTC.

In DNA, the CDR3 is TGTGCCAGCAGTATTACGACAGGACCCTCTGGAAACACCATATATTTT. Translated, it gives CASSITTGPSGNTIYF. This rearrangement joins TRBV28 to TRBJ1-3; tentatively, D is TRBD1 (6 bases). The CDR3 spans 16 residues. Per the germline V gene, CDR1 is MDHEN and CDR2 is SYDVKM. Between the trimmed V and J ends, which lost 5 bases and 0 bases, there was a span of 14 bases.

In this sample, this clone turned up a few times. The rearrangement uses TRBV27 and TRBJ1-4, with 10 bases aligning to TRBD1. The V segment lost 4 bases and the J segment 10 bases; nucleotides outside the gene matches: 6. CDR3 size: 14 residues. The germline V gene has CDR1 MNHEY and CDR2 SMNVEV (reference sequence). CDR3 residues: CASSWGQGTGKLFF. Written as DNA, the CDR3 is TGTGCCAGCAGTTGGGGACAGGGGACGGGAAAACTGTTTTTT.

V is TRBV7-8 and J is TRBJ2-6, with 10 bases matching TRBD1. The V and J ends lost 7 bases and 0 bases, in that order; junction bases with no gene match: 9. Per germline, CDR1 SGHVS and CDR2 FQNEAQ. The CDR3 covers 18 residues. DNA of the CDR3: TGTGCCAGCAACGCCGGGACAGGGGCAACCTCTGGGGCCAACGTCCTGACTTTC. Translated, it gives CASNAGTGATSGANVLTF.

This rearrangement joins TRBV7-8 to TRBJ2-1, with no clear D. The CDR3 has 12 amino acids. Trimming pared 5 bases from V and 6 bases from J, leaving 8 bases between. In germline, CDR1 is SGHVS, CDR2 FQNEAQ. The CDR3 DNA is TGTGCCAGCAGCCCAATCCTCAATGAGCAGTTCTTC. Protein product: CASSPILNEQFF.

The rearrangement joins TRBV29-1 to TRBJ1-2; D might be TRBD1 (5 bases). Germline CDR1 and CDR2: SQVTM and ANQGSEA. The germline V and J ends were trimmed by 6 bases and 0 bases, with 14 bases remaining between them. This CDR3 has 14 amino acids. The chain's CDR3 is CSVAMTASNYGYTF. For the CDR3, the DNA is TGCAGCGTCGCAATGACAGCTTCTAACTATGGCTACACCTTC.

CDR3 sequence: CASSLSPGTSGISDIQYF. CDR3 nucleotide sequence: TGTGCCAGCAGCCTTTCACCCGGGACTAGCGGTATATCAGACATTCAGTACTTC. This chain connects TRBV7-6 to TRBJ2-4, with 11 positions matching TRBD2. The CDR3 is made up of 18 amino acids. Trimming at V came to 5 bases and at J to 8 bases, leaving 17 bases not matched to a gene. Germline assignment: CDR1 SGHVS and CDR2 FNYEAQ.

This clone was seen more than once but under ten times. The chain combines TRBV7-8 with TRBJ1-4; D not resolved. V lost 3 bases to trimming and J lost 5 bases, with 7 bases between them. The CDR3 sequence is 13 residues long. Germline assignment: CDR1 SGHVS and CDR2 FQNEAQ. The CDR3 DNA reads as TGTGCCAGCAGCTTTCGGTTGAATGAAAAACTGTTTTTT. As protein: CASSFRLNEKLFF.

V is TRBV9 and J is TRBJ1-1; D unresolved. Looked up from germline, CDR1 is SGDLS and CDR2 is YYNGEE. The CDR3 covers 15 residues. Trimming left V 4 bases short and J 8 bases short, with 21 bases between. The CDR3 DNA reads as TGTGCCAGCAGCACGTTGGGGTGGCAGGATGAGGAAGCTTTCTTT. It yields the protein CASSTLGWQDEEAFF. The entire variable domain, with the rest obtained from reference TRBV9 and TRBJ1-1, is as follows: DSGVTQTPKHLITATGQRVTLRCSPRSGDLSVYWYQQSLDQGLQFLIQYYNGEERAKGNILERFSAQQFPDLHSELNLSSLELGDSALYFCASSTLGWQDEEAFFGQGTRLTVV.

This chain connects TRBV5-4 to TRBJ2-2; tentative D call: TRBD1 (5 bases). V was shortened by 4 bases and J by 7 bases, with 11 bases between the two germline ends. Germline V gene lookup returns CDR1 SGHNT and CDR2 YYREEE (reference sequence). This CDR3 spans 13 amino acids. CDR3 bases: TGTGCCAGCAGCCTCCCTCAGGGCGGGGAGCTGTTTTTT. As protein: CASSLPQGGELFF. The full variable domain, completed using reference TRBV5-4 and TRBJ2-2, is ETGVTQSPTHLIKTRGQQVTLRCSSQSGHNTVSWYQQALGQGPQFIFQYYREEENGRGNFPPRFSGLQFPNYSSELNVNALELDDSALYLCASSLPQGGELFFGEGSRLTVL.

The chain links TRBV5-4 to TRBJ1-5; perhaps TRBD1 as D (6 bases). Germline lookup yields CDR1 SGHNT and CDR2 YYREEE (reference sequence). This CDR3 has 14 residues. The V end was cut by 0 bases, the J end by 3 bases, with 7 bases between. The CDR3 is CASSLDRANQPQHF. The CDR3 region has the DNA TGTGCCAGCAGCTTGGACAGGGCCAATCAGCCCCAGCATTTT.

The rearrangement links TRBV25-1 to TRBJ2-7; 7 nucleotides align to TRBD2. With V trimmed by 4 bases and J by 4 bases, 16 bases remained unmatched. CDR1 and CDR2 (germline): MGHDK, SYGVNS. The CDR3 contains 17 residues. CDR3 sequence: CASSGPWGGIESYEQYF. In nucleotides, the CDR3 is TGTGCCAGCAGTGGCCCCTGGGGGGGAATCGAATCTTACGAGCAGTACTTC.

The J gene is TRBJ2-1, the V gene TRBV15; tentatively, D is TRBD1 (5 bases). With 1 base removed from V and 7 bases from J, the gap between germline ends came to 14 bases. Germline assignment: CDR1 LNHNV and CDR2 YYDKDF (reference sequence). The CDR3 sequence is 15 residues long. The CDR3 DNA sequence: TGTGCCACCAGCAGAGCGAGGACACCGACGAATGAGCAGTTCTTC. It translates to CATSRARTPTNEQFF.

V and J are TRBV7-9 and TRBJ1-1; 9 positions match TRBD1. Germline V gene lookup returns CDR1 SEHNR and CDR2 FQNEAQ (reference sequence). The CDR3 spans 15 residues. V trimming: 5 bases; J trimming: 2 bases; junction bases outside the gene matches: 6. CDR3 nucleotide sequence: TGTGCCAGCAGCGCCGAACAGGGGGCAAACACTGAAGCTTTCTTT. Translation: CASSAEQGANTEAFF.